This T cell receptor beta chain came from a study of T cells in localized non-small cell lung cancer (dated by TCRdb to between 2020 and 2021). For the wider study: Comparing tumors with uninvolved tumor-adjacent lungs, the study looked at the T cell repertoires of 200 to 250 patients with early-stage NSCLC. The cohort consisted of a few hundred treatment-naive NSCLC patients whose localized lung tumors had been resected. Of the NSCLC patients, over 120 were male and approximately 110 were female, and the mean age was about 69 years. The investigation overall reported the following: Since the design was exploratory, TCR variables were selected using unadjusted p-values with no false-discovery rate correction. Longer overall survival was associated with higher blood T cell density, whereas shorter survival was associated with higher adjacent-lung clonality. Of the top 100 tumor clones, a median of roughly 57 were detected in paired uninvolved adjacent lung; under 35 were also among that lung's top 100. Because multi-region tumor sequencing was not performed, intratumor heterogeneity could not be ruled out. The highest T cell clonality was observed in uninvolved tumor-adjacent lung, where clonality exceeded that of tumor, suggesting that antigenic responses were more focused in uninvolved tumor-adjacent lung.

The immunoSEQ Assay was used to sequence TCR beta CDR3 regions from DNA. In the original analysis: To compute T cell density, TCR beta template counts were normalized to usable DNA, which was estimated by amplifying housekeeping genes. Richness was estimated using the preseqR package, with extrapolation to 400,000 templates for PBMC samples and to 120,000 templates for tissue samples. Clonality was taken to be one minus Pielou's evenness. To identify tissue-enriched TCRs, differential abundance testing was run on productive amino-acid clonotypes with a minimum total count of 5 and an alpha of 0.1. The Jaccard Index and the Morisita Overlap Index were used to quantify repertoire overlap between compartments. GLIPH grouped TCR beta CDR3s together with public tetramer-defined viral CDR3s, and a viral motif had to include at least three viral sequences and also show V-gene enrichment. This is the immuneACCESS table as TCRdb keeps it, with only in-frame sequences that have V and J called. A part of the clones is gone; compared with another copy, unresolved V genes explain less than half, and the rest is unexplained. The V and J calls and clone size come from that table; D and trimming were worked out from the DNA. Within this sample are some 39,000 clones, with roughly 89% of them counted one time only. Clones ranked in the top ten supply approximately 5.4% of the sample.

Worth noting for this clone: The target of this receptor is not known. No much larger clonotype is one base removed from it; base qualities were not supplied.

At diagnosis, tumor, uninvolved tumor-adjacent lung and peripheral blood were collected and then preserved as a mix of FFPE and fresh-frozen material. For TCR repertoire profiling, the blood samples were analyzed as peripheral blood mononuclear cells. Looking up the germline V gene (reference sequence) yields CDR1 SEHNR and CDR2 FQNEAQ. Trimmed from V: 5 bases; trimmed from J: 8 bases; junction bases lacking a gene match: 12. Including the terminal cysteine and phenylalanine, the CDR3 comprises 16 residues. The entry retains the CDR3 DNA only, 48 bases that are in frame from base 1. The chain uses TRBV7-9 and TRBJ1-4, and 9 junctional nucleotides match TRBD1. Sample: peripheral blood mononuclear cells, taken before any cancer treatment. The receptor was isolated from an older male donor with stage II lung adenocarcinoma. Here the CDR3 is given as CASSGDRALREEKLFF. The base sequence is TGTGCCAGCAGCGGGGACAGGGCCCTTCGGGAGGAAAAACTGTTTTTT. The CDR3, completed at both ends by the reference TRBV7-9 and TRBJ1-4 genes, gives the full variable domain DTGVSQNPRHKITKRGQNVTFRCDPISEHNRLYWYRQTLGQGPEFLTYFQNEAQLEKSRLLSDRFSAERPKGSFSTLEIQRTEQGDSAMYLCASSGDRALREEKLFFGSGTQLSVL.